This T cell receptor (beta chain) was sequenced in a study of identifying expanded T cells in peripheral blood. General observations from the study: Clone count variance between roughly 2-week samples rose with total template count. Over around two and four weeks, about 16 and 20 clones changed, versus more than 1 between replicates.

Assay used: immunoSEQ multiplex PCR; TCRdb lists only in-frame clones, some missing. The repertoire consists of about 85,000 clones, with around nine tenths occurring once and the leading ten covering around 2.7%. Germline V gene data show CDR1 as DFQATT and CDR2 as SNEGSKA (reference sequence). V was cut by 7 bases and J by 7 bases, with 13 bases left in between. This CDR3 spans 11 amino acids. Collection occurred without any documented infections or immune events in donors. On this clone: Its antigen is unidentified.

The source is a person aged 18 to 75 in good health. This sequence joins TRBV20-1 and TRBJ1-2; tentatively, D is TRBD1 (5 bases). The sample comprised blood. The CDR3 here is CSGDGGLGYTF. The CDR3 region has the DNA TGCAGTGGAGATGGGGGACTTGGCTACACCTTC.